This T cell receptor (beta chain) was recorded in a study of blood T cell repertoires in COVID-19 (dated by TCRdb to 2018 to 2021). About the study as a whole: Samples covering the acute and convalescent phases of COVID-19 were provided by collaborators in the United States, Italy and Spain. The material from the prospective study consisted of cDNA or gDNA derived from T cells, B-cell-depleted T cells, or PBMCs. Deeply sampled blood TCRbeta repertoires from subjects exposed to, actively infected with, or recovered from COVID-19 were included in the dataset. The repertoires were released in a freely available public database intended as a resource for research on the immune response to SARS-CoV-2. Samples were obtained from the ongoing ImmuneRACE study (first 160 participants) and from over 1,000 subjects provided by 6 global collaborators. Sample metadata almost always included a de-identified subject ID, COVID-19 status, age in years and sex. HLA class I and class II types, where available, came from metadata supplied by the sample provider rather than from assay-based typing.

Comments on this clone: This receptor's antigen is unknown. No base quality values were provided; no much bigger clone lies one nucleotide off.

The CDR3 measures 14 amino acids from cysteine to phenylalanine. Just CDR3 DNA is preserved here, 42 bases in frame from base 1. Unmatched junction bases come to 10, with V trimmed by 5 bases and J by 6 bases. Based on the germline V gene, the CDR1 and CDR2 sequences are SGHTA and FQGNSA. In Seattle, one collaborating source enrolled patients while the infection was active and tracked those patients longitudinally over the course of disease. The collaborating institutions used their own protocols to collect whole blood in K2EDTA tubes. Collaborator samples were shipped for TCRbeta analysis as frozen whole blood, isolated PBMCs, or DNA extracted from either sample type. The paper's findings and limits, for the study overall: Clinical and demographic metadata were provided uncurated, with the amount varying by source and participant.

TCRbeta CDR3 regions were amplified from genomic DNA by means of the immunoSEQ Assay, a bias-controlled multiplex PCR. The published analysis was carried out like this. The number of nucleated cells in each sample was estimated by amplification of reference gene primers within the assay. Sequence reads were collapsed and filtered to measure the absolute abundance of every unique TCRbeta CDR3 rearrangement. For each sample, productive Simpson clonality was calculated as the square root of Simpson's diversity index over productive rearrangements. As stored in TCRdb, this immuneACCESS dataset retains in-frame rearrangements with V and J assigned. A fraction of the clones does not appear; measured against another copy, unresolved V genes explain less than half of the discrepancy, and the remainder lacks a known reason. D and trimming come from the DNA, and the V and J calls and clone size come from that table. The sample has some 220,000 clones on record, 75% to 85% of them singletons. Of the sample, approximately 5.2% falls within the top ten clones.

This clonotype was obtained from a woman in her 70s with COVID-19, enrolled during active disease. This chain is built from TRBV7-2 and TRBJ2-7; TRBD2 agrees with 7 junctional bases. The material sequenced was peripheral blood. CDR3 region: CASSERDLTREQYF. In nucleotides, the sequence is TGTGCCAGCAGCGAGCGGGATCTTACACGCGAGCAGTACTTC. Beyond the CDR3, the reference TRBV7-2 and TRBJ2-7 genes provide the residues; the full variable domain reads: GAGVSQSPSNKVTEKGKDVELRCDPISGHTALYWYRQSLGQGLEFLIYFQGNSAPDKSGLPSDRFSAERTGGSVSTLTIQRTQQEDSAVYLCASSERDLTREQYFGPGTRLTVT.